This T cell receptor beta chain derives from a study of control samples from healthy donors and cancer patients. Generated by immunoSEQ multiplex PCR, the TCRdb table keeps only in-frame clones and is missing some. Of 200,000 to 250,000 clones listed, around 94% were seen once; the top ten hold 1.5%. The V end was cut by 6 bases, the J end by 2 bases, with 4 bases between. In germline, CDR1 is LNHDA, CDR2 SQIVND (reference sequence). CDR3 size: 11 residues. This clone was detected once. V is TRBV19 and J is TRBJ2-5; D remains unclear. This sequence was found in a man aged 50 or older in good health. The sequenced sample was blood. The CDR3 region is CASRQQETQYF. CDR3 sequence (DNA): TGTGCCAGTAGACAGCAAGAGACCCAGTACTTC.